This T cell receptor beta chain appears in the sequencing data of a study of blood T cell repertoires in COVID-19 (dated by TCRdb to 2020 to 2022). With regard to the full study: Collaborator samples came from the United States, Italy and Spain and covered acute and convalescent phases of COVID-19. The material from the prospective study consisted of cDNA or gDNA derived from T cells, B-cell-depleted T cells, or PBMCs. Deeply sampled blood TCRbeta repertoires from subjects exposed to, actively infected with, or recovered from COVID-19 were included in the dataset. The repertoires were made available in a free public database intended to serve as a resource for research on the immune response to SARS-CoV-2. Samples were obtained from the ongoing ImmuneRACE study (first 160 participants) and from some 1,300 subjects provided by 6 global collaborators. The sample metadata nearly always contained a de-identified subject ID, COVID-19 status, age in years and sex. HLA class I and class II types, where available, came from metadata supplied by the sample provider rather than from assay-based typing. Results and caveats for the whole study, not just this receptor: The quantity of clinical and demographic metadata differed by source and by participant and was supplied without curation.

Including cysteine and phenylalanine, the CDR3 has 14 amino acids. Only the CDR3 part of the read is kept: 42 bases, read in frame from the first base. V loses 3 bases of germline sequence and J loses 11 bases, and the interval between the two ends is 19 bases. The germline V gene yields MNHNS for CDR1 and SASEGT for CDR2. TCRbeta CDR3 regions were amplified from genomic DNA by means of the immunoSEQ Assay, a bias-controlled multiplex PCR. In the paper's pipeline: The number of nucleated cells in each sample was estimated by amplification of reference gene primers within the assay. To quantify the absolute abundance of each unique TCRbeta CDR3 rearrangement, sequence reads were collapsed and filtered. For each sample, productive Simpson clonality was calculated as the square root of Simpson's diversity index over productive rearrangements. Imported from immuneACCESS, the table was reduced by TCRdb to in-frame sequences with V and J called. These copies leave out some clones; in studies compared against another copy, an unresolved V gene accounts for under half, and the cause of the remainder is not known. V and J calls and clone size are those listed in that table; D and trimming were worked out from the DNA. This sample gives about 53,000 clones in total; approximately 87% of them show up just once. The ten most abundant clones make up 4% of the sample.

The collaborating institutions used their own protocols to collect whole blood in K2EDTA tubes. For TCRbeta analysis, collaborators shipped samples in one of three forms: frozen whole blood, isolated PBMCs, or DNA extracted from either of those sample types. In the case of this clone: Its cognate antigen has yet to be identified. Base qualities are not provided; no much larger clone lies one nucleotide away.

The source of this sequence is a man aged 50-59 years with acute or convalescent COVID-19. Material for sequencing was peripheral blood. The chain was built from TRBV6-1 and TRBJ1-1; confidence is insufficient to name the D gene. The CDR3 sequence is CASSEFQESRDAFF. The base sequence is TGTGCCAGCAGTGAGTTCCAGGAATCCCGTGACGCTTTCTTT.